This T cell receptor (beta chain) was captured by sequencing in a study of vaccination and CD4 T cells after COVID-19. Study context: Convalescent persons amounted to six males plus four females, two of whom were Hispanic.

To note about this clonotype: Its target is unknown.

Treatment indicated: approximately 10-day PBMC culture with coronavirus spike peptide pools or control peptides (ViraFEST assay). V lost 6 bases to trimming and J lost 10 bases; unmatched junction nucleotides: 8. CDR1 DFQATT and CDR2 SNEGSKA come from the germline V gene (reference sequence). This CDR3 has 13 residues. With the Oncomine TCR Beta short-read assay, DNA from cultured CD4+ T cells was sequenced. TCRdb reprocessed the PCR reads with MiXCR, giving one entry per CDR3 protein. The table shows approximately 18,000 distinct CDR3 sequences, with 45% to 65% occurring only once. The rearrangement joins TRBV20-1 to TRBJ1-6; 8 nucleotides agree with TRBD1. The TCR comes from a human donor who had recovered from COVID-19. Material: CD4+ T cells from blood, cultured in vitro. The chain's CDR3 is CSAKKQGESPLHF. In DNA form, the CDR3 reads TGCAGTGCCAAAAAACAGGGGGAGTCACCCCTCCACTTT.